These 21 T cell receptor beta chains were sequenced from one sample in a study of blood T cell repertoires in COVID-19. Libraries were prepared by immunoSEQ multiplex PCR; TCRdb keeps only in-frame clonotypes and omits some of them. The data show approximately 200,000 clones, about nine tenths seen once. The source material was peripheral blood. All receptors come from a man between 25 and 39 years old with COVID-19, enrolled during active disease.

The chain employs TRBV18 and TRBJ2-7; a weak D match, TRBD1 (6 bases). Germline values: CDR1 KGHSH, CDR2 LQKENI. Trimming took off 0 bases at V and 4 bases at J, with 19 bases between the two ends. The CDR3 loop spans 17 amino acids. In DNA form, the CDR3 reads TGTGCCAGCTCACCACCGTCTCTTCAGGGGCTTCTGTACGAGCAGTACTTC. It yields the protein CASSPPSLQGLLYEQYF.

This clone is a singleton in its sample. This sequence joins TRBV11-2 and TRBJ1-6; tentatively, D is TRBD1 (5 bases). This CDR3 contains 15 residues. V was shortened by 4 bases and J by 6 bases, with 13 bases between the two germline ends. Germline V gives CDR1 SGHAT, CDR2 FQNNGV. CDR3 amino acids: CASSWGRILNSPLHF. CDR3 DNA: TGTGCCAGCAGCTGGGGGAGGATACTTAATTCACCCCTCCACTTT.

This clone was observed a few times. The chain uses TRBV2 and TRBJ1-6; unclear D gene. The V gene's germline CDR1 is SNHLY and CDR2 FYNNEI. Between the trimmed V and J ends, which lost 3 bases and 7 bases, there was a span of 7 bases. This CDR3 region has 13 residues. The CDR3 loop reads CASSDMQNSPLHF. The CDR3 nucleotides read TGTGCCAGCAGTGATATGCAGAATTCACCCCTCCACTTT.

The V call is TRBV2, the J call TRBJ1-1; 9 positions match TRBD1. Trimming removed 2 bases from V and 2 bases from J; junction bases left unmatched: 3. The CDR3 runs to 15 residues. Germline values: CDR1 SNHLY, CDR2 FYNNEI. Written as DNA, the CDR3 is TGTGCCAGCAGTGAACCGGGACAGGGAAACACTGAAGCTTTCTTT. Amino acids: CASSEPGQGNTEAFF.

The rearrangement links TRBV7-2 to TRBJ2-7, with 13 bases aligning to TRBD2. The CDR3 has 16 amino acids. The germline V gene encodes CDR1 SGHTA and CDR2 FQGNSA. V gave up 1 base and J gave up 7 bases; unmatched junction bases: 7. DNA of the CDR3: TGTGCCAGCAGCTTAGGGACTAGCGGGAGCCCAGCAGAGCAGTACTTC. Translating it yields CASSLGTSGSPAEQYF.

The chain recombines TRBV27 with TRBJ2-1; 7 nucleotides line up with TRBD2. The CDR3 sequence is 12 residues long. V dropped 10 bases and J dropped 8; count of bases not matched to a gene: 8. The germline V gene has CDR1 MNHEY and CDR2 SMNVEV (reference sequence). This CDR3 is CATREEGYEQFF. The CDR3 region has the DNA TGTGCCACACGGGAGGAGGGGTATGAGCAGTTCTTC.

The chain combines TRBV2 with TRBJ2-1, with TRBD2 matching 7 bases. The CDR3 has 14 residues. Trimming at V came to 0 bases and at J to 10 bases, leaving 6 bases not matched to a gene. Germline lookup yields CDR1 SNHLY and CDR2 FYNNEI. This chain's CDR3 is CASSEANGRREQFF. The CDR3, as DNA: TGTGCCAGCAGTGAAGCGAACGGGAGGCGGGAGCAGTTCTTC.

The chain employs TRBV11-2 and TRBJ1-3; D not certain. V was pared by 5 bases and J by 2 bases, with 7 bases between. The CDR3 sequence is 13 residues long. Per germline, CDR1 SGHAT and CDR2 FQNNGV. CDR3 sequence reads: CASSPPTGNTIYF. CDR3 nucleotide sequence: TGTGCCAGCAGCCCCCCCACTGGAAACACCATATATTTT. Full variable domain (remainder filled in from reference TRBV11-2 and TRBJ1-3): EAGVAQSPRYKIIEKRQSVAFWCNPISGHATLYWYQQILGQGPKLLIQFQNNGVVDDSQLPKDRFSAERLKGVDSTLKIQPAKLEDSAVYLCASSPPTGNTIYFGEGSWLTVV.

The rearrangement links TRBV5-4 to TRBJ1-4, with 7 positions matching TRBD1. J lost 4 bases, V lost 3 bases, and 0 bases had no gene match. This CDR3 spans 13 amino acids. Germline V gene sequence: CDR1 SGHNT, CDR2 YYREEE (reference sequence). In DNA, the CDR3 is TGTGCCAGCAGCTACAGGGGTAATGAAAAACTGTTTTTT. Amino acid sequence: CASSYRGNEKLFF.

The chain uses TRBV19 and TRBJ2-1; 9 bases agree with TRBD2. Germline trimming cut 3 bases from V and 4 bases from J; bases unmatched to any gene: 4. Germline CDR1 is LNHDA and CDR2 is SQIVND (reference sequence). This CDR3 is built from 15 residues. The CDR3: CASSMAGGPYNEQFF. The CDR3 DNA follows: TGTGCCAGTAGTATGGCGGGAGGGCCTTACAATGAGCAGTTCTTC.

As to this clone: This sample also contains other DNA sequences that code for the same CDR3. V is TRBV28 and J is TRBJ2-3; D unclear. The CDR3 runs to 12 residues. The V end was cut by 6 bases, the J end by 3 bases, with 7 bases between. Germline assignment: CDR1 MDHEN and CDR2 SYDVKM. The CDR3 DNA reads as TGTGCCAGCAGCCTACTAACAGATACGCAGTATTTT. This encodes CASSLLTDTQYF.

V usage is TRBV7-9 and J usage is TRBJ2-7; D ambiguous. Looked up from germline, CDR1 is SEHNR and CDR2 is FQNEAQ (reference sequence). V was pared by 1 base and J by 7 bases, with 11 bases between. The CDR3 loop spans 13 amino acids. Here the CDR3 reads CASSLGPLWEQYF. The CDR3 DNA reads as TGTGCCAGCAGCTTAGGGCCTCTTTGGGAGCAGTACTTC.

The V call is TRBV7-9, the J call TRBJ1-4; TRBD1 matches 7 bases. V was pared by 5 bases and J by 5 bases, with 5 bases of the junction left unmatched. CDR1 and CDR2 (germline): SEHNR, FQNEAQ (reference sequence). This CDR3 is built from 14 residues. The CDR3 loop is CASSDRAQNEKLFF. DNA for the CDR3: TGTGCCAGCAGCGACAGGGCGCAGAATGAAAAACTGTTTTTT.

The rearrangement uses TRBV4-3 and TRBJ2-7, with TRBD2 matching 7 bases. V lost 0 bases to trimming and J lost 1 base; unmatched junction nucleotides: 6. CDR1 and CDR2 (germline): LGHNA, YSLEER. The CDR3 is 16 amino acids. The CDR3, as DNA: TGCGCCAGCAGCCAAGATCTGGCTAGCGGATCCTACGAGCAGTACTTC. It translates to CASSQDLASGSYEQYF.

The chain has TRBV5-1 and TRBJ2-3; 12 bases align to TRBD2. This CDR3 spans 17 amino acids. Germline CDR1 and CDR2: SGHRS and YFSETQ. J lost 8 bases, V lost 4 bases, and 14 bases had no gene match. DNA for the CDR3: TGCGCCAGCAGCCCGGAAAGGACTAGCGGGAACCCGGGTACGCAGTATTTT. It codes for CASSPERTSGNPGTQYF.

The chain recombines TRBV28 with TRBJ2-1; D possibly corresponds to TRBD1 (6 bases). Trimming stripped 3 bases from V and 14 bases from J, with 11 bases between. Germline lookup yields CDR1 MDHEN and CDR2 SYDVKM. This CDR3 region has 11 residues. CDR3 bases: TGTGCCAGCAGTTTCCGGGCAGGGGAGTTCTTC. It yields the protein CASSFRAGEFF.

CDR3 loop: CASSPERTYSYEQYF. The CDR3 coding sequence is TGTGCCAGTAGTCCAGAGCGGACTTACTCCTACGAGCAGTACTTC. The genes are TRBV19 and TRBJ2-7; TRBD2 is a possible D gene (5 bases). In germline, CDR1 is LNHDA, CDR2 SQIVND (reference sequence). V lost 5 bases, J lost 0 bases, and 14 bases lay in between. This CDR3 is 15 amino acids long.

The sample holds a few counts of this clone. The gene calls are TRBV27 and TRBJ1-5; TRBD1 matches 7 bases. The germline CDR1 and CDR2 sequences are MNHEY and SMNVEV (reference sequence). The CDR3 runs to 16 residues. J was trimmed by 4 bases and V by 6 bases; bases with no gene match: 12. DNA of the CDR3: TGTGCCAGCAGACCCAACGCCGCAGGGGGAAATCAGCCCCAGCATTTT. This codes for CASRPNAAGGNQPQHF.

V usage is TRBV28 and J usage is TRBJ1-2; 12 bases align to TRBD1. With V trimmed by 5 bases and J by 0 bases, 16 bases remained unmatched. Germline CDR1 and CDR2: MDHEN and SYDVKM. The CDR3 length is 20 residues. The CDR3 region has the DNA TGTGCCAGCAGTGTACGACCGGGACAGGGGGCCCAGGCGTCTAACTATGGCTACACCTTC. Translation: CASSVRPGQGAQASNYGYTF.

The chain links TRBV7-8 to TRBJ1-5; no reliable D call. In germline, CDR1 is SGHVS, CDR2 FQNEAQ. V lost 5 bases, J lost 6 bases, and 11 bases lay in between. The CDR3 extends over 13 amino acids. In DNA form, the CDR3 reads TGTGCCAGCAGCCCTTTCCGGGGTCAGCCCCAGCATTTT. Amino acids: CASSPFRGQPQHF.

The DNA for the CDR3 is TGTGCCATACAGAATCAGGGCACCGGGGAGCTGTTTTTT. Translation: CAIQNQGTGELFF. The rearrangement joins TRBV24-1 to TRBJ2-2, with D maybe TRBD1 (5 bases). V lost 11 bases, J lost 4 bases, and 13 bases lay in between. This CDR3 region has 13 residues. Per germline, CDR1 KGHDR and CDR2 SFDVKD.